This T cell receptor (beta chain) derives from a study of human T cells and chemical hapten exposure. About the research overall: The variation in per-sample TCR yields arose mainly from small differences in pooled library volumes.

The germline CDR1 and CDR2 sequences are DFQATT and SNEGSKA (reference sequence). Germline trimming cut 4 bases from V and 7 bases from J; bases unmatched to any gene: 14. The CDR3 consists of 15 residues. One entry per CDR3 protein results from TCRdb running MiXCR on the RACE reads. The sample lists more than 60,000 distinct CDR3 sequences, 8.6% occurring once. Study-level results: DPC sensitization produced no change in TCRs with frequency above 1 in 1000.

On this clonotype: Antigen unknown.

Time point specified: healthy volunteer bleed at 6 weeks. It was from unfractionated whole blood that total RNA was extracted. The material sequenced was whole blood. The TCR sequence derives from a male donor in good health. Some clones in this sample may be carry-over from other donors' samples. This chain uses TRBV20-1 with TRBJ1-1, with 8 nucleotides matching TRBD1. CDR3 region: CSATHTGGRVGEAFF. The DNA for the CDR3 is TGCAGTGCTACCCATACAGGGGGTAGGGTAGGTGAAGCTTTCTTT.